The 29 T cell receptor beta chains reported below all come from one sample, sequenced in a study of blood T cell repertoires in COVID-19. Clones were sequenced by immunoSEQ multiplex PCR, and TCRdb holds only the in-frame ones, with some missing. The sample lists nearly 55,000 clones, approximately 80% occurring once. Sequenced input: peripheral blood. Every receptor here comes from a human donor with active or convalescent COVID-19. The donor label of this sample is uncertain.

The chain couples TRBV6-4 to TRBJ1-2; 9 bases are a match to TRBD1. CDR1 and CDR2 (germline): MRHNA, SNTAGT. The CDR3 has 15 amino acids. Losses at the gene ends were 0 bases for V and 7 bases for J; bases not matched to a gene: 6. For the CDR3, the DNA is TGTGCCAGCAGTGACTCAACAGGGGGCAGGAGTGGCTACACCTTC. Translated: CASSDSTGGRSGYTF.

This clone was seen a few times. The rearrangement uses TRBV14 and TRBJ1-3, with D possibly being TRBD1 (6 bases). Germline V gives CDR1 SGHDN, CDR2 FVKESK. Trimming removed 4 bases at V and 0 bases at J, with 16 bases between. CDR3 size: 17 residues. The DNA of the CDR3 is TGTGCCAGCAGCCTAATGACAGGCTTCAACTCTGGAAACACCATATATTTT. It codes for CASSLMTGFNSGNTIYF.

CDR3 in DNA: TGTGCCAGCAGCAAAGCGCGTAGACAGGGAGAGACCCAGTACTTC. Its protein product is CASSKARRQGETQYF. The chain is built from TRBV21-1 and TRBJ2-5; the table calls TRBD1, which could not be checked here. TRBV21-1 is tagged as a pseudogene. This CDR3 contains 15 residues.

The chain couples TRBV5-1 to TRBJ1-4; TRBD1 agrees at 10 bases. Per the germline V gene, CDR1 is SGHRS and CDR2 is YFSETQ. The ends lost 4 bases at V and 7 bases at J; junction bases unmatched: 4. The CDR3 has 14 amino acids. CDR3 nucleotides: TGCGCCAGCAGCCTGGGACAGGGGAGTGAAAAACTGTTTTTT. Translated: CASSLGQGSEKLFF.

The V gene is TRBV6-1, the J gene TRBJ2-3; no firm D call. Trimming removed 1 base from V and 0 bases from J, with 11 bases in between. The germline gives CDR1 MNHNS, CDR2 SASEGT. CDR3 length: 16 residues. The chain's CDR3 is CASSEGGRPSTDTQYF. CDR3 in DNA: TGTGCCAGCAGTGAAGGCGGTAGACCTAGCACAGATACGCAGTATTTT.

The chain is built from TRBV11-3 and TRBJ1-6; D call uncertain. V was trimmed by 2 bases and J by 9 bases, leaving 8 bases between them. The CDR3 length is 13 residues. The germline gives CDR1 SGHNT, CDR2 YENEEA. As DNA, the CDR3 is TGTGCCAGCAGCTTATCGGCGGTTTCACCCCTCCACTTT. Its translation: CASSLSAVSPLHF.

The chain employs TRBV27 and TRBJ2-3, with TRBD2 matching 10 bases. V lost 5 bases, J lost 2 bases, and 7 bases stayed unmatched. CDR1 and CDR2 (germline): MNHEY, SMNVEV (reference sequence). This CDR3 is 16 amino acids long. The CDR3, as DNA: TGTGCCAGCAGTCATCGACTAGCGGGCTCCACAGATACGCAGTATTTT. Translating gives CASSHRLAGSTDTQYF.

The genes are TRBV6-5 and TRBJ2-1; tentative D call: TRBD1 (5 bases). V lost 7 bases and J 4 bases, leaving 11 bases between the germline ends. The CDR3 has 13 amino acids. Looked up from germline, CDR1 is MNHEY and CDR2 is SVGAGI. The CDR3 reads CASTVREYNEQFF. CDR3 bases: TGTGCCAGCACCGTCAGGGAATACAATGAGCAGTTCTTC.

The rearrangement joins TRBV9 to TRBJ1-2, with D maybe TRBD1 (5 bases). The CDR3 is made up of 14 amino acids. Trimming took 4 bases from V and 4 from J, leaving 14 bases between them. Germline assignment: CDR1 SGDLS and CDR2 YYNGEE. The CDR3 bases are TGTGCCAGCAGCTCCCGGACAATTGGCTATGGCTACACCTTC. Its translation: CASSSRTIGYGYTF. The full variable domain, its missing parts supplied by reference TRBV9 and TRBJ1-2, is DSGVTQTPKHLITATGQRVTLRCSPRSGDLSVYWYQQSLDQGLQFLIQYYNGEERAKGNILERFSAQQFPDLHSELNLSSLELGDSALYFCASSSRTIGYGYTFGSGTRLTVV.

The rearrangement links TRBV9 to TRBJ2-5; 9 bases match TRBD1. The V and J ends lost 3 bases and 3 bases, in that order; junction bases with no gene match: 6. The CDR3 covers 15 residues. Looked up from germline, CDR1 is SGDLS and CDR2 is YYNGEE. The CDR3 is CASSAGTGWKETQYF. CDR3 DNA sequence: TGTGCCAGCAGCGCCGGGACAGGGTGGAAAGAGACCCAGTACTTC.

The chain links TRBV3-1 (or the pseudogene TRBV3-2) to TRBJ1-6; D uncertain. V lost 4 bases to trimming and J lost 6 bases, with 16 bases between them. This CDR3 has 16 amino acids. Germline V gene sequence: CDR1 LGHDT, CDR2 YNNKEL (reference sequence). The CDR3 bases are TGTGCCAGCAGCCGCCTTGGGGAGGGCGCTAATTCACCCCTCCACTTT. As protein: CASSRLGEGANSPLHF.

J is TRBJ1-1 and V is TRBV27, with unresolved D. This CDR3 spans 14 amino acids. Germline V gives CDR1 MNHEY, CDR2 SMNVEV (reference sequence). Trimming shortened V by 4 bases and J by 2 bases, and 11 bases separated the two germline ends. The CDR3 DNA reads TGTGCCAGCAGTTACTCCTTAGTAAACACTGAAGCTTTCTTT. Protein sequence: CASSYSLVNTEAFF.

V usage is TRBV7-7 and J usage is TRBJ2-5, with TRBD2 matching over 9 bases. The CDR3 extends over 14 amino acids. Per germline, CDR1 SSHAT and CDR2 FNYEAQ (reference sequence). V shed 3 bases, J shed 4 bases, and the junction held 3 bases outside the gene matches. CDR3: CASSLGLAGETQYF. CDR3 bases: TGTGCCAGCAGCTTGGGACTAGCAGGAGAGACCCAGTACTTC.

The chain carries TRBV19 and TRBJ2-1; 16 bases agree with TRBD2. Germline V gene data show CDR1 as LNHDA and CDR2 as SQIVND (reference sequence). Germline trimming cut 8 bases from V and 6 bases from J; bases unmatched to any gene: 4. This CDR3 is 15 amino acids long. The chain's CDR3 is CASGGLAGGLNEQFF. In nucleotides, the CDR3 is TGTGCCAGTGGGGGACTAGCGGGAGGGCTCAATGAGCAGTTCTTC.

V gene TRBV27 combines with J gene TRBJ2-5, with D tentatively TRBD1 (5 bases). Germline V gives CDR1 MNHEY, CDR2 SMNVEV (reference sequence). V was clipped by 5 bases and J by 5 bases, with 21 bases between them. The CDR3 length is 16 residues. The CDR3 is CASSLWAQGGKETQYF. CDR3 nucleotide sequence: TGTGCCAGCAGTCTCTGGGCCCAGGGTGGAAAGGAGACCCAGTACTTC.

The chain links TRBV29-1 to TRBJ1-5, with 10 bases aligning to TRBD1. V trimming: 4 bases; J trimming: 4 bases; junction bases outside the gene matches: 7. This CDR3 region has 15 residues. CDR1 is SQVTM and CDR2 is ANQGSEA in the germline V gene. The CDR3 spells CSVVVDRGRNQPQHF. The CDR3 region has the DNA TGCAGCGTTGTGGTAGACAGGGGGCGAAATCAGCCCCAGCATTTT.

The chain combines TRBV7-9 with TRBJ2-3; D ambiguous. This CDR3 has 12 amino acids. Germline V lookup: CDR1 SEHNR, CDR2 FQNEAQ (reference sequence). Trimming left V 4 bases short and J 11 bases short, with 13 bases between. CDR3 nucleotides: TGTGCCAGCAGCTCCCCAGTCAGAAAGCAGTATTTT. This sequence encodes CASSSPVRKQYF.

This sequence joins TRBV11-2 and TRBJ1-3, with D possibly TRBD1 on 6 matching bases. Germline V lookup: CDR1 SGHAT, CDR2 FQNNGV. This CDR3 has 16 residues. V shed 8 bases and J shed 0 bases, with 17 bases lying between them. In DNA, the CDR3 is TGTGCCAGCGAAACCCGGGGGGCTACCTCTGGAAACACCATATATTTT. Protein product: CASETRGATSGNTIYF. Combining the CDR3 with reference TRBV11-2 and TRBJ1-3 gives the whole variable domain EAGVAQSPRYKIIEKRQSVAFWCNPISGHATLYWYQQILGQGPKLLIQFQNNGVVDDSQLPKDRFSAERLKGVDSTLKIQPAKLEDSAVYLCASETRGATSGNTIYFGEGSWLTVV.

The J gene is TRBJ1-4, the V gene TRBV12-3 or TRBV12-4; D unresolved. V was pared by 3 bases and J by 8 bases, with 10 bases between. The CDR3 has 13 amino acids. Here the CDR3 reads CASSLQIREKLFF. Written as DNA, the CDR3 is TGTGCCAGCAGTTTGCAAATTCGGGAAAAACTGTTTTTT.

J is TRBJ1-5 and V is TRBV5-1; D gene uncertain. There are 13 residues in the CDR3. The V gene lost 4 bases and the J gene lost 3 bases, with 8 bases spanning the gap. Germline values: CDR1 SGHRS, CDR2 YFSETQ. The CDR3 DNA reads TGCGCCAGCAGCCCCGGGGACAATCAGCCCCAGCATTTT. Its translation is CASSPGDNQPQHF.

In nucleotides, the CDR3 is TGTGCCAGCAGCCCCATGGGAGGACTGAATGAAAAACTGTTTTTT. Protein product: CASSPMGGLNEKLFF. V is TRBV7-2 and J is TRBJ1-4; D gene unclear. Germline CDR1 reads SGHTA; CDR2 reads FQGNSA. The CDR3 sequence is 15 residues long. V was shortened by 5 bases and J by 5 bases, with 15 bases between the two germline ends.

The chain recombines TRBV29-1 with TRBJ2-3, with a possible D match to TRBD2 (5 bases). The length of the CDR3 is 15 residues. V dropped 2 bases and J dropped 1 base, with 13 bases sitting between them. The germline V gene has CDR1 SQVTM and CDR2 ANQGSEA. CDR3 sequence (DNA): TGCAGCGTTGAATCCGGGGTTGGTGGCACAGATACGCAGTATTTT. This codes for CSVESGVGGTDTQYF.

The chain uses TRBV3-1 (or the pseudogene TRBV3-2) and TRBJ2-4; tentative D call: TRBD2 (5 bases). The CDR3 sequence is 14 residues long. V dropped 1 base and J dropped 9 bases, with 13 bases sitting between them. Germline V gene data show CDR1 as LGHDT and CDR2 as YNNKEL (reference sequence). CDR3 sequence reads: CASSQVEGLGIQYF. Here the CDR3 DNA reads TGTGCCAGCAGCCAAGTCGAGGGTTTGGGCATTCAGTACTTC.

This clone is classed as large (0.1 to 1%). This rearrangement joins TRBV27 to TRBJ2-2, with 7 bases fitting TRBD2. V lost 3 bases to trimming and J lost 1 base; unmatched junction nucleotides: 8. The CDR3 loop spans 17 amino acids. Germline CDR1 reads MNHEY; CDR2 reads SMNVEV (reference sequence). The CDR3 bases are TGTGCCAGCAGTTTGTCTAAGGCTAGCGGGAACACCGGGGAGCTGTTTTTT. Its translation: CASSLSKASGNTGELFF.

DNA of the CDR3: TGTGCCAGCCGGTCCCTACAGAATTCACCCCTCCACTTT. Translation: CASRSLQNSPLHF. The rearrangement uses TRBV12-3 or TRBV12-4 and TRBJ1-6; D unclear. This CDR3 contains 13 residues. The V gene lost 8 bases and the J gene lost 7 bases, with 12 bases spanning the gap.

V usage is TRBV4-1 and J usage is TRBJ2-7; 9 positions match TRBD1. Germline assignment: CDR1 MGHRA and CDR2 YSYEKL. CDR3 length: 15 amino acids. Trimming cost V 3 bases and J 3 bases; bases outside gene matches: 6. CDR3 nucleotide sequence: TGCGCCAGCAGCCACCCCCACAGGGGGCTCTACGAGCAGTACTTC. This translates into CASSHPHRGLYEQYF.

This clone was detected a few times. The sample holds other DNA sequences that translate to the same CDR3. The rearrangement joins TRBV29-1 to TRBJ1-2; D might be TRBD1 (5 bases). This CDR3 contains 11 residues. Between the trimmed V and J ends, which lost 4 bases and 6 bases, there was a span of 9 bases. CDR1 is SQVTM, CDR2 ANQGSEA, per germline. The CDR3, as DNA: TGCAGCGTTGGCAGGGAAGATGGCTACACCTTC. Protein sequence: CSVGREDGYTF.

This clone turned up a few times. The chain joins TRBV5-8 to TRBJ2-1, with a weak D call TRBD1 (5 bases). Germline CDR1 SGHTS, CDR2 YDEGEE. This CDR3 has 14 residues. Trimming removed 6 bases from V and 8 bases from J, with 18 bases in between. As DNA, the CDR3 is TGTGCCAGCAATTTGGGCAGGGTTAGGCATGAGCAGTTCTTC. Its protein is CASNLGRVRHEQFF.

The chain links TRBV5-4 to TRBJ2-7; 9 nucleotides match TRBD2. The germline V gene has CDR1 SGHNT and CDR2 YYREEE (reference sequence). CDR3 length: 15 residues. V was pared by 0 bases and J by 6 bases, with 7 bases of the junction left unmatched. In DNA form, the CDR3 reads TGTGCCAGCAGCTTGGCGCTAGCGGGAACTGTCGAGCAGTACTTC. Its translation is CASSLALAGTVEQYF.